The rows below give T cell receptor beta chains drawn from one sample of a study of T cells after yellow fever vaccination. TCRdb re-analysed the 5' RACE reads in MiXCR, keeping a single row per CDR3 protein. This table has approximately 130,000 distinct CDR3 sequences, 13% to 15% appearing once. The source was CD8+ T cells sorted from PBMCs, collected 5 days after the yellow fever booster vaccination. These receptors were taken from a man aged 18 to 29 who received the YFV17D yellow fever vaccine. CDR3s include the opening cysteine and the closing phenylalanine or tryptophan. The order of the fields is V gene, clone size, D gene, J gene, CDR3 protein, CDR3 DNA. D genes are given only for firm matches. Rows give clone size only sometimes, using once, few, many, or a class for an expanded clone.

>TRBV5-1|few|TRBD1|TRBJ2-3
CASSTGTGGTDTQYF
TGCGCCAGCAGCACAGGGACAGGGGGCACAGATACGCAGTATTTT
>TRBV2|many|TRBD2|TRBJ2-1
CASSEGTSGNEQFF
TGTGCCAGCAGTGAGGGGACTAGCGGCAATGAGCAGTTCTTC
>TRBV7-2|-|-|TRBJ2-1
CASSFWGDSYNEQFF
TGTGCCAGCAGCTTTTGGGGGGACTCCTACAATGAGCAGTTCTTC
>TRBV12-5|few|-|TRBJ2-5
CASGLGRAETQYF
TGTGCTAGTGGTTTGGGCAGAGCGGAGACCCAGTACTTC
>TRBV11-2|many|-|TRBJ1-1
CASSLVRTEAFF
TGTGCCAGCAGCTTAGTGCGTACTGAAGCTTTCTTT
>TRBV6-5|few|-|TRBJ1-2
CASSYSIASSLNYGYTF
TGTGCCAGCAGTTACTCGATCGCCTCCTCTCTTAACTATGGCTACACCTTC
>TRBV7-7|few|TRBD2|TRBJ2-2
CASSLESGGNTGELFF
TGTGCCAGCAGCTTGGAGAGCGGGGGGAACACCGGGGAGCTGTTTTTT
>TRBV29-1|few|-|TRBJ1-3
CSVEEMGAGNTIYF
TGCAGCGTTGAAGAAATGGGGGCTGGAAACACCATATATTTT
>TRBV10-3|-|-|TRBJ1-1
CAIRTEIEAFF
TGTGCCATCAGAACGGAGATTGAAGCTTTCTTT
>TRBV7-9|-|TRBD1|TRBJ1-1
CASSWTGGHNEAFF
TGTGCCAGCAGTTGGACAGGGGGCCATAATGAAGCTTTCTTT
>TRBV19|-|TRBD1|TRBJ2-7
CASATGTVSSYEQYF
TGTGCCAGCGCGACCGGGACAGTGAGCTCCTACGAGCAGTACTTC
>TRBV19|-|-|TRBJ2-1
CASTSPWGVEQFF
TGTGCCAGTACCTCCCCATGGGGGGTTGAGCAGTTCTTC
>TRBV2|-|-|TRBJ2-5
CASRAQETQYF
TGTGCCAGCAGGGCCCAAGAGACCCAGTACTTC
>TRBV6-5|-|-|TRBJ1-2
CASSYSNSYGYTF
TGTGCCAGCAGTTACTCGAATAGCTATGGCTACACCTTC
>TRBV7-8|-|TRBD2|TRBJ2-5
CASSRPRGRATILQETQYF
TGTGCCAGCAGCCGCCCCCGGGGGAGGGCAACGATACTCCAAGAGACCCAGTACTTC
>TRBV7-2|many|TRBD2|TRBJ2-3
CASSYRLAGGPTDTQYF
TGTGCCAGCAGCTACCGACTAGCGGGGGGACCCACAGATACGCAGTATTTT
>TRBV18|-|TRBD1|TRBJ1-2
CASSPRDSYGYTF
TGTGCCAGCTCACCCCGGGACAGCTATGGCTACACCTTC
>TRBV29-1|-|-|TRBJ2-4
CSYRGLAKNIQYF
TGCAGCTACCGGGGGTTAGCCAAAAACATTCAGTACTTC
>TRBV5-4|few|TRBD1|TRBJ2-3
CASSLETGPDTQYF
TGTGCCAGCAGCTTGGAGACAGGGCCAGATACGCAGTATTTT
>TRBV9|few|TRBD2|TRBJ2-7
CASSATSGGVSYEQYF
TGTGCCAGCAGCGCTACTAGCGGGGGAGTCTCCTACGAGCAGTACTTC
>TRBV20-1|-|-|TRBJ2-6
CSAGPTGSGANVLTF
TGCAGTGCTGGGCCCACCGGCTCTGGGGCCAACGTCCTGACTTTC
>TRBV6-5|-|-|TRBJ2-5
CASSYFIGNQETQYF
TGTGCCAGCAGTTACTTCATCGGGAACCAAGAGACCCAGTACTTC
>TRBV7-2|few|-|TRBJ1-4
CASSLNLISLNEKLFF
TGTGCCAGCAGCCTAAACCTGATCAGTTTAAATGAAAAACTGTTTTTT
>TRBV6-5|few|-|TRBJ2-1
CASRVRLSSYNEQFF
TGTGCCAGCAGAGTCCGCTTAAGCTCCTACAATGAGCAGTTCTTC
>TRBV10-3|-|TRBD1|TRBJ2-1
CAISEPDRGSYNEQFF
TGTGCCATCAGTGAGCCGGACAGGGGATCCTACAATGAGCAGTTCTTC
>TRBV2|many|TRBD2|TRBJ2-1
CASPSSGGINEQFF
TGTGCCAGCCCCTCTAGCGGGGGAATCAATGAGCAGTTCTTC
>TRBV7-2|-|TRBD2|TRBJ2-4
CASSLLSGGVQNIQYF
TGTGCCAGCAGCCTACTTAGCGGGGGGGTTCAAAACATTCAGTACTTC
>TRBV30|few|-|TRBJ1-1
CAWSWTGEGEAFF
TGTGCCTGGAGTTGGACGGGAGAGGGTGAAGCTTTCTTT
>TRBV7-2|-|TRBD1|TRBJ2-5
CASSLISRGKTQYF
TGTGCCAGCAGCTTAATAAGCAGGGGGAAGACCCAGTACTTC
>TRBV20-1|few|-|TRBJ1-3
CSALKLGNTIYF
TGCAGTGCACTCAAACTAGGAAACACCATATATTTT
>TRBV12-3/TRBV12-4|few|-|TRBJ1-5
CASSFSVLGQPQHF
TGTGCCAGCAGTTTCTCAGTTTTGGGTCAGCCCCAGCATTTT
>TRBV29-1|many|TRBD2|TRBJ2-1
CSVDASGGYNEQFF
TGCAGCGTGGACGCTAGCGGGGGGTACAATGAGCAGTTCTTC
>TRBV18|-|-|TRBJ1-1
CASSPSFTEAFF
TGTGCCAGCTCACCCTCGTTCACTGAAGCTTTCTTT
>TRBV4-3|few|-|TRBJ2-7
CASSQDLAYEQYF
TGCGCCAGCAGCCAAGATTTGGCCTACGAGCAGTACTTC
>TRBV12-3/TRBV12-4|-|-|TRBJ1-2
CASSLGRAVGYTF
TGTGCCAGCAGTTTGGGCAGGGCGGTTGGCTACACCTTC
>TRBV5-4|few|-|TRBJ2-7
CASGQGTYEQYF
TGTGCCAGCGGGCAGGGAACCTACGAGCAGTACTTC
>TRBV20-1|-|-|TRBJ2-5
CSARDGTWMVETQYF
TGCAGTGCTAGAGATGGCACCTGGATGGTAGAGACCCAGTACTTC
>TRBV6-2/TRBV6-3|many|-|TRBJ1-5
CASKGWGHDNQPQHF
TGTGCCAGCAAAGGTTGGGGCCACGACAATCAGCCCCAGCATTTT
>TRBV27|many|TRBD2|TRBJ2-2
CASRFGGSTGELFF
TGTGCCAGCAGATTCGGGGGGTCCACCGGGGAGCTGTTTTTT
>TRBV4-1|-|TRBD1|TRBJ1-1
CASSQDGQGGTEAFF
TGCGCCAGCAGCCAAGATGGGCAGGGGGGCACTGAAGCTTTCTTT
>TRBV7-2|-|-|TRBJ2-3
CASIAGTATTDTQYF
TGTGCCAGCATCGCCGGGACGGCCACCACAGATACGCAGTATTTT
>TRBV5-1|-|TRBD1|TRBJ2-5
CASSMPGQGQETQYF
TGCGCCAGCAGCATGCCGGGACAGGGACAAGAGACCCAGTACTTC
>TRBV7-2|-|TRBD2|TRBJ2-3
CASSSLAGADTQYF
TGTGCCAGCAGCTCACTAGCGGGGGCGGATACGCAGTATTTT